The clone carrying this T cell receptor (beta chain) was recorded once. Its antigen is currently unknown. A junction boundary mismatches the germline segment, possibly from a read error. PCR was performed a second time for about 7 to 12 cycles using a sample-barcoded 5' primer and a J-beta primer mix. Through a template-switch adaptor with 12 random nucleotides, each cDNA molecule received a tag. TCRdb re-called the 5' RACE reads through MiXCR, storing one row per CDR3 protein. The table records roughly 1.6 million distinct CDR3 sequences, about 31% of them present only once. This entry belongs to a study of blood T cells in healthy people across ages. Regarding the study as a whole: No one knew whether donors had CMV, which possibly confounded expanded clonotype changes.

Individuals who donated were healthy Caucasians from Russia aged 6 to 90. Per germline, CDR1 SGHDT and CDR2 YYEEEE. CDR3 length equals 14 residues. Sequencing was done on a sample of blood. This chain uses TRBV5-6 with TRBJ2-5; TRBD1 is a possible D gene (6 bases). The source of this sequence is a woman aged 30 to 39 in good health. CDR3 amino acids: CAGSSRGLQETQYF. The CDR3 DNA is TGTGCCGGCAGCTCTAGGGGGTTACAAGAGACCCAGTACTTC.